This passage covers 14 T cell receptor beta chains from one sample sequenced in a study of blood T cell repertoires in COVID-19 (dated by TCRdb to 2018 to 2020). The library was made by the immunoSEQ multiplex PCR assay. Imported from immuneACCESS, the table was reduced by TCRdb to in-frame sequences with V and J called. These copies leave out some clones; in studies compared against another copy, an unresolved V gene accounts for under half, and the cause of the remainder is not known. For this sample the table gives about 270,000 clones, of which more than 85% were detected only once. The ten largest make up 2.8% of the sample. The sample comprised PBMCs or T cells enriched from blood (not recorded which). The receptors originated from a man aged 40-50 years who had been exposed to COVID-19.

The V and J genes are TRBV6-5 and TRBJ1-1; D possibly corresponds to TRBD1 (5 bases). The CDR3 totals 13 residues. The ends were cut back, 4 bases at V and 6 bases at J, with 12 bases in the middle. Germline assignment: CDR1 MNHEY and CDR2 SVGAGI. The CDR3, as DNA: TGTGCCAGCAGTTGGAGGGGTTTGGCTGAAGCTTTCTTT. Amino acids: CASSWRGLAEAFF.

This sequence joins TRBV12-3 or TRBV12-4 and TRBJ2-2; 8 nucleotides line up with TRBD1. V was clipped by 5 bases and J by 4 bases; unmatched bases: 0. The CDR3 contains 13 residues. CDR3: CASSTGGTGELFF. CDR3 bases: TGTGCCAGCAGTACAGGGGGCACCGGGGAGCTGTTTTTT.

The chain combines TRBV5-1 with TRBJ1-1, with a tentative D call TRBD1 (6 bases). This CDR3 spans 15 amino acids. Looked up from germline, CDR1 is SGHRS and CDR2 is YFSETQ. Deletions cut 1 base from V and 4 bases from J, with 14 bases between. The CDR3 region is CASSLTGKQSTEAFF. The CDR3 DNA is TGCGCCAGCAGCTTGACAGGGAAACAGAGCACTGAAGCTTTCTTT.

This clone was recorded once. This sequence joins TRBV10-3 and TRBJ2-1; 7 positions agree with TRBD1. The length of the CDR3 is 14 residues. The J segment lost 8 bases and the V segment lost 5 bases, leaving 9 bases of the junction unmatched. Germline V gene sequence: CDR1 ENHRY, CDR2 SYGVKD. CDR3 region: CAISFGTVSHEQFF. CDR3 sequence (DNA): TGTGCCATCAGTTTCGGGACAGTTTCTCATGAGCAGTTCTTC.

DNA for the CDR3: TGTGCCAGCAGTGACGGGACTAGCGGATACAATGAGCAGTTCTTC. Its translation: CASSDGTSGYNEQFF. The chain carries TRBV6-2 or TRBV6-3 and TRBJ2-1; 11 nucleotides align to TRBD2. V lost 5 bases to trimming and J lost 4 bases; unmatched junction nucleotides: 4. The CDR3 is 15 amino acids. Germline lookup yields CDR1 MNHEY and CDR2 SVGEGT.

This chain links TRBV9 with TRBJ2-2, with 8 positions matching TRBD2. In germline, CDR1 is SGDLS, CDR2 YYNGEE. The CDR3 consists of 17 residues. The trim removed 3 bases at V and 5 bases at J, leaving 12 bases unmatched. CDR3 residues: CASSADGTSFLTGELFF. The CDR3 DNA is TGTGCCAGCAGCGCAGATGGGACTAGTTTTTTGACCGGGGAGCTGTTTTTT.

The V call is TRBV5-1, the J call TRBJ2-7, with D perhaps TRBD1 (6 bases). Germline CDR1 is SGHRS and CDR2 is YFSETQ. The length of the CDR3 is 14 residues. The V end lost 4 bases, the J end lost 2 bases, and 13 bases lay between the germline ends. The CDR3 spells CASSKGDTTYEQYF. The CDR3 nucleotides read TGCGCCAGCAGCAAGGGGGACACTACCTACGAGCAGTACTTC.

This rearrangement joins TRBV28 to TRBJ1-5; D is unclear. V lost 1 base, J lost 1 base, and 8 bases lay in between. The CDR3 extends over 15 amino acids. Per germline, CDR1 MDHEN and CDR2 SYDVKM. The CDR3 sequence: CASSLLAESNQPQHF. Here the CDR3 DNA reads TGTGCCAGCAGTTTATTGGCAGAAAGCAATCAGCCCCAGCATTTT.

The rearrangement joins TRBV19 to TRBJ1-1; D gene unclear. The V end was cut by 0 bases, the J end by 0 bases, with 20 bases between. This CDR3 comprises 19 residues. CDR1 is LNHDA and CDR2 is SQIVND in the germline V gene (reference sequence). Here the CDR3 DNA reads TGTGCCAGTAGTATAGATCTTTACAGCCCTCTTAAGATGAACACTGAAGCTTTCTTT. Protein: CASSIDLYSPLKMNTEAFF. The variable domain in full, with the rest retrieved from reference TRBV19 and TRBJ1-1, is DGGITQSPKYLFRKEGQNVTLSCEQNLNHDAMYWYRQDPGQGLRLIYYSQIVNDFQKGDIAEGYSVSREKKESFPLTVTSAQKNPTAFYLCASSIDLYSPLKMNTEAFFGQGTRLTVV.

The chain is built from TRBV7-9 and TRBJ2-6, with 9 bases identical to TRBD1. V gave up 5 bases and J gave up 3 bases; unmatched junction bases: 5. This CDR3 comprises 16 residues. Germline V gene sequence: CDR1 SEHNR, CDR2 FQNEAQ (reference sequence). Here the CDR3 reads CASSTYRGRGANVLTF. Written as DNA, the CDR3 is TGTGCCAGCAGCACCTACAGGGGGCGTGGGGCCAACGTCCTGACTTTC.

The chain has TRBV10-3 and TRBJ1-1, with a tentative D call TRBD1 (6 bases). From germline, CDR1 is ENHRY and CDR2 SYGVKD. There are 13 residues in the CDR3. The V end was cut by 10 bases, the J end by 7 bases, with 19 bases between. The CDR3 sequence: CASQGQGSDEAFF. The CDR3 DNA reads TGTGCCAGCCAAGGGCAGGGGAGCGATGAAGCTTTCTTT.

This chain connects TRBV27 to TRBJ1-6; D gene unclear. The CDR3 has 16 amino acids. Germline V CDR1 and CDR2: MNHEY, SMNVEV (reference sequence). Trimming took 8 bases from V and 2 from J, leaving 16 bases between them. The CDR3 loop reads CASRPEAGAYNSPLHF. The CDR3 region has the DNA TGTGCCAGCCGTCCGGAAGCGGGAGCCTATAATTCACCCCTCCACTTT.

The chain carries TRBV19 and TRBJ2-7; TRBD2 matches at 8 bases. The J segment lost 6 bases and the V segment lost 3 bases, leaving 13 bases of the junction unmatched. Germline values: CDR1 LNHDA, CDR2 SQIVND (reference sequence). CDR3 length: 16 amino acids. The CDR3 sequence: CASSILGAAGDLEQYF. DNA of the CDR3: TGTGCCAGTAGTATCCTCGGCGCAGCGGGAGATCTCGAGCAGTACTTC. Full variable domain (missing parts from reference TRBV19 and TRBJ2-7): DGGITQSPKYLFRKEGQNVTLSCEQNLNHDAMYWYRQDPGQGLRLIYYSQIVNDFQKGDIAEGYSVSREKKESFPLTVTSAQKNPTAFYLCASSILGAAGDLEQYFGPGTRLTVT.

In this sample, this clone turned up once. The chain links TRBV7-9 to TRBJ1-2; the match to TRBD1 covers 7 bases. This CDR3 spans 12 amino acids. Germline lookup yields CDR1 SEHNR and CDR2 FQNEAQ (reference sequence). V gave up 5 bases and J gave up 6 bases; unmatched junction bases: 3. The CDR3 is CASSPQGDGYTF. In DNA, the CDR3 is TGTGCCAGCAGCCCCCAGGGGGATGGCTACACCTTC.